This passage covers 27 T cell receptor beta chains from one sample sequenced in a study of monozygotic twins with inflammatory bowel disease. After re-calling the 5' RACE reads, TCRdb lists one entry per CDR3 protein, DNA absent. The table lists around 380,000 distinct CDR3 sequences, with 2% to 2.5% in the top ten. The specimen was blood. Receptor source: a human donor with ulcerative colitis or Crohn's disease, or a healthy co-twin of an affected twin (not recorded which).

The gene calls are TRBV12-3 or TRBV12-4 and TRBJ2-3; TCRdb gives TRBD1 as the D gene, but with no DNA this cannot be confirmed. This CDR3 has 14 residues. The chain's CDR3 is CASTRGSATDTQYF.

The CDR3 reads CASSPGQSNEQFF. This chain uses TRBV18 with TRBJ2-1; TCRdb's D gene call, TRBD1, goes unchecked for lack of DNA. Germline values: CDR1 KGHSH, CDR2 LQKENI. The length of the CDR3 is 13 residues.

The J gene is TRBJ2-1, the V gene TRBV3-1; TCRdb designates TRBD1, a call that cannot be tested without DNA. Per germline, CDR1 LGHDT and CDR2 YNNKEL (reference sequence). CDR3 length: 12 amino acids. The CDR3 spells CASRQEGGKQFF.

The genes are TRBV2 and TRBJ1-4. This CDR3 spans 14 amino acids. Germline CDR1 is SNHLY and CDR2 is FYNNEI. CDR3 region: CASRQTATNEKLFF.

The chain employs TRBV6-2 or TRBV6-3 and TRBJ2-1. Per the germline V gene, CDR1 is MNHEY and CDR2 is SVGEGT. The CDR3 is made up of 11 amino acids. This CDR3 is CASSYGNEQFF.

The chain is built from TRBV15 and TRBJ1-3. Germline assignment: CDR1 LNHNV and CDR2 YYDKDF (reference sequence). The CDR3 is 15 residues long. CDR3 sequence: CATSRDLGSGNTIYF. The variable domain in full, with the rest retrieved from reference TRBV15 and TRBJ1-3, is DAMVIQNPRYQVTQFGKPVTLSCSQTLNHNVMYWYQQKSSQAPKLLFHYYDKDFNNEADTPDNFQSRRPNTSFCFLDIRSPGLGDTAMYLCATSRDLGSGNTIYFGEGSWLTVV.

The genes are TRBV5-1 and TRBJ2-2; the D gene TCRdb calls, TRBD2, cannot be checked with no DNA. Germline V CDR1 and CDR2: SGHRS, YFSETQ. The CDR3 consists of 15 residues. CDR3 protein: CASSSAGRATGELFF.

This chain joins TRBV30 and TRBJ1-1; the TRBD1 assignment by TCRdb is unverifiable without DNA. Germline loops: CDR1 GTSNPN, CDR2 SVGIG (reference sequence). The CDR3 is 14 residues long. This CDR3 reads CAWTLTGRNTEAFF. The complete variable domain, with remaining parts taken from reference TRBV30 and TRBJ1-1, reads SQTIHQWPATLVQPVGSPLSLECTVEGTSNPNLYWYRQAAGRGLQLLFYSVGIGQISSEVPQNLSASRPQDRQFILSSKKLLLSDSGFYLCAWTLTGRNTEAFFGQGTRLTVV.

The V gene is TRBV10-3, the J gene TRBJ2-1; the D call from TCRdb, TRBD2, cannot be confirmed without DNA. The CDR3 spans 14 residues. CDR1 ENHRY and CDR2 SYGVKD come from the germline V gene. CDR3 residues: CAIRRGGEFNEQFF.

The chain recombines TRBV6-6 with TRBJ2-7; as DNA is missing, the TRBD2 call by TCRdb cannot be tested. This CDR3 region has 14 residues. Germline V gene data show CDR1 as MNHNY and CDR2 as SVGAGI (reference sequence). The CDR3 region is CASSPIVGSYEQYF.

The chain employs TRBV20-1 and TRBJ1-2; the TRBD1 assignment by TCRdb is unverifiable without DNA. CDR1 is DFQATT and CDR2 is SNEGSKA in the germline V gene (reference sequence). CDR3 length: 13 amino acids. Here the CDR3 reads CSASKGGDYGYTF.

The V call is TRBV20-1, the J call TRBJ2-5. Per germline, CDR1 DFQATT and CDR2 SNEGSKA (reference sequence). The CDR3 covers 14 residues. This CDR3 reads CSASFTGYQETQYF.

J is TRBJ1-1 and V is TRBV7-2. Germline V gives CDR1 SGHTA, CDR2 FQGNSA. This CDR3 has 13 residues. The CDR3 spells CASRHPDNTEAFF.

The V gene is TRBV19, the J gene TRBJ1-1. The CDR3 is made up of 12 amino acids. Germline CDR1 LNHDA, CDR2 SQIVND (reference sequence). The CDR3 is CASISAITEAFF.

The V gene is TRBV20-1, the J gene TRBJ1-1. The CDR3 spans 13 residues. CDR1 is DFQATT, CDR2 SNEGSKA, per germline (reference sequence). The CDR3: CSARLGNLAATLF.

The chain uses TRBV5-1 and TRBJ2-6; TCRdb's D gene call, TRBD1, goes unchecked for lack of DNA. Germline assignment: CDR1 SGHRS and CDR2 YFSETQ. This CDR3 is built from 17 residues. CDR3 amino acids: CASKTGLTLSGANVLTF.

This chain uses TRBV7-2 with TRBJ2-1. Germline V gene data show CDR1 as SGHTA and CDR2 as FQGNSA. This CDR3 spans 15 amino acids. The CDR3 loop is CASSLIAIAYNEQFF.

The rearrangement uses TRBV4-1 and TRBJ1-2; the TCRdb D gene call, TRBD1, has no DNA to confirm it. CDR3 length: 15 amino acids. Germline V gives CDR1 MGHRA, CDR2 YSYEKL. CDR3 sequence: CASTRTAGGDYGYTF.

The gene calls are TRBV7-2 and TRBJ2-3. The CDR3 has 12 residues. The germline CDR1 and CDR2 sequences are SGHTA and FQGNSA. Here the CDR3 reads CASSAKRDTQYF.

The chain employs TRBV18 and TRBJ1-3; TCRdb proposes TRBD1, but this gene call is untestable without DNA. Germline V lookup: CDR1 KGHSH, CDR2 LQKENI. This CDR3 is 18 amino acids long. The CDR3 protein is CASSPLPGQVISGNTIYF. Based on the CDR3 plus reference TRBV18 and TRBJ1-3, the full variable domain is NAGVMQNPRHLVRRRGQEARLRCSPMKGHSHVYWYRQLPEEGLKFMVYLQKENIIDESGMPKERFSAEFPKEGPSILRIQQVVRGDSAAYFCASSPLPGQVISGNTIYFGEGSWLTVV.

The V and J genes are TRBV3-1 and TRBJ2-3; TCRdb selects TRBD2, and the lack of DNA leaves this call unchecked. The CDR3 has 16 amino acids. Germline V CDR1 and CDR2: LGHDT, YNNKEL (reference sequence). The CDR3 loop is CASSHLAGGHTDTQYF.

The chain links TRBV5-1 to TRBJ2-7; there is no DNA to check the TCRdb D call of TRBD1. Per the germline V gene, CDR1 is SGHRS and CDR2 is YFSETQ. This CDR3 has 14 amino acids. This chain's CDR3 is CASSLVGGGYEQYF.

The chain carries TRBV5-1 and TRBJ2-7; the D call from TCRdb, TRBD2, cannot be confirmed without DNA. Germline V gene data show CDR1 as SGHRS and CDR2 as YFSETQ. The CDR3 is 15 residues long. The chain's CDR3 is CASPTGRQRSGEQYF.

This CDR3 is CASSQGGTGGQPQHF. The chain recombines TRBV3-1 with TRBJ1-5; as DNA is missing, the TRBD1 call by TCRdb cannot be tested. CDR3 length equals 15 residues. The V gene's germline CDR1 is LGHDT and CDR2 YNNKEL (reference sequence).

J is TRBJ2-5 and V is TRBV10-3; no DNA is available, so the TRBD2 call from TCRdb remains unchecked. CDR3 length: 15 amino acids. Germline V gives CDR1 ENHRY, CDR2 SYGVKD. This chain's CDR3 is CAISALTSGGETQYF.

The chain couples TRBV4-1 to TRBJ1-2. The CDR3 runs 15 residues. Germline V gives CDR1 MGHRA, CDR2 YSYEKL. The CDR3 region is CASSQDREANYGYTF.

CDR3 protein: CASSLEGTTLGYTF. The J gene is TRBJ1-2, the V gene TRBV5-1; the TRBD1 assignment by TCRdb is unverifiable without DNA. CDR1 and CDR2 from the germline V gene are SGHRS and YFSETQ. The CDR3 is 14 amino acids.